Each of the 30 T cell receptor beta chains below was sequenced from the same sample in a study of CD8 T cells in ankylosing spondylitis. TCRdb analysed the 5' RACE reads with MiXCR anew, one entry per CDR3 protein. This sample yields approximately 220,000 distinct CDR3 sequences, of which about 10% are seen a single time; approximately 20% belongs to the top ten. Sequenced sample: blood, either unsorted or a sorted T cell fraction (not recorded which). These receptors originate from a male donor with ankylosing spondylitis or in good health (not recorded which).

The table lists this clonotype with many counts. The chain recombines TRBV20-1 with TRBJ2-1, with 8 nucleotides matching TRBD2. Per germline, CDR1 DFQATT and CDR2 SNEGSKA (reference sequence). Trimming cost V 6 bases and J 13 bases; bases outside gene matches: 14. The CDR3 spans 13 residues. This chain's CDR3 is CSALLRSGGGQFF. The CDR3 DNA sequence: TGCAGTGCCCTCCTGAGGTCCGGGGGGGGCCAGTTCTTC.

This clonotype was seen at least ten times. CDR3 loop: CAISESRDRQETQYF. The CDR3, as DNA: TGTGCCATCAGTGAGTCTCGGGACAGACAAGAGACCCAGTACTTC. This chain joins TRBV10-3 and TRBJ2-5; 7 bases line up with TRBD1. This CDR3 contains 15 residues. The trim removed 0 bases at V and 2 bases at J, leaving 3 bases unmatched. Germline V gives CDR1 ENHRY, CDR2 SYGVKD.

V is TRBV28 and J is TRBJ2-5, with 10 positions matching TRBD2. Trimming at V came to 2 bases and at J to 5 bases, leaving 14 bases not matched to a gene. Germline loops: CDR1 MDHEN, CDR2 SYDVKM. The length of the CDR3 is 18 residues. In DNA, the CDR3 is TGTGCCAGCAGTTTACCGTCTAGCGGGGGCCGACGACTGGAGACCCAGTACTTC. Residues: CASSLPSSGGRRLETQYF. The whole variable domain, filled in from reference TRBV28 and TRBJ2-5, reads DVKVTQSSRYLVKRTGEKVFLECVQDMDHENMFWYRQDPGLGLRLIYFSYDVKMKEKGDIPEGYSVSREKKERFSLILESASTNQTSMYLCASSLPSSGGRRLETQYFGPGTRLLVL.

In its sample, this clonotype was seen many times. J is TRBJ1-4 and V is TRBV4-2, with D uncertain. The CDR3 covers 14 residues. CDR1 is LGHNA and CDR2 is YNFKEQ in the germline V gene. V was shortened by 4 bases and J by 6 bases, with 12 bases between the two germline ends. Here the CDR3 reads CASSLNGGDEKLFF. The CDR3 coding sequence is TGTGCCAGCAGCCTAAATGGAGGTGATGAAAAACTGTTTTTT.

This clonotype was counted between two and nine times. The J gene is TRBJ2-5, the V gene TRBV4-1; TRBD1 matches 8 bases. The CDR3 spans 18 residues. Per germline, CDR1 MGHRA and CDR2 YSYEKL. Trimming took 0 bases from V and 5 from J; bases not matched to a gene: 14. CDR3 in amino acids: CASSQDVLQGADRETQYF. The DNA for the CDR3 is TGCGCCAGCAGCCAAGATGTTTTGCAGGGGGCGGATCGGGAGACCCAGTACTTC.

This clonotype was seen many times. The CDR3 region has the DNA TGTGCCAGCAGCCCACGGGACGAGGCAACTAATGAAAAACTGTTTTTT. Amino acids: CASSPRDEATNEKLFF. This chain uses TRBV3-1 with TRBJ1-4; D is possibly TRBD1 (5 bases). The V and J ends lost 4 bases and 0 bases respectively, with 12 bases between them. This CDR3 region has 16 residues. The germline V gene encodes CDR1 LGHDT and CDR2 YNNKEL (reference sequence).

Ten or more counts support this clonotype. The rearrangement links TRBV2 to TRBJ2-5, with D perhaps TRBD1 or TRBD2 (6 bases each). This CDR3 comprises 14 residues. Germline V gives CDR1 SNHLY, CDR2 FYNNEI. Trimming shortened V by 11 bases and J by 7 bases, and 23 bases separated the two germline ends. The CDR3 loop is CAQSPVKGGRTQYF. CDR3 sequence (DNA): TGTGCCCAGTCTCCAGTTAAGGGGGGACGGACCCAGTACTTC.

The chain combines TRBV7-3 with TRBJ2-3; D perhaps matches TRBD2 (5 bases). Germline CDR1 reads SGHTA; CDR2 reads FQGTGA. The CDR3 loop spans 16 amino acids. Trimming shortened V by 1 base and J by 2 bases, and 13 bases separated the two germline ends. DNA for the CDR3: TGTGCCAGCAGCTTAATAGGAGGACCCGACACAGATACGCAGTATTTT. It translates to CASSLIGGPDTDTQYF.

This clonotype has ten or more counts. This rearrangement joins TRBV2 to TRBJ2-3, with TRBD1 matching over 8 bases. Losses at the gene ends were 6 bases for V and 3 bases for J; bases not matched to a gene: 5. This CDR3 has 14 amino acids. Germline CDR1 and CDR2: SNHLY and FYNNEI. In DNA form, the CDR3 reads TGTGCCAGCAGGGACAGGGAGGTGACAGATACGCAGTATTTT. Translated, it gives CASRDREVTDTQYF.

This clonotype came up many times. The chain carries TRBV20-1 and TRBJ2-5; a weak D match, TRBD1 (5 bases). The ends were cut back, 1 base at V and 2 bases at J, with 14 bases in the middle. The germline V gene encodes CDR1 DFQATT and CDR2 SNEGSKA (reference sequence). This CDR3 region has 15 residues. Here the CDR3 reads CSARVIGAYQETQYF. In DNA, the CDR3 is TGCAGTGCTAGAGTTATTGGGGCGTATCAAGAGACCCAGTACTTC.

This clonotype was recorded a few times. Written as DNA, the CDR3 is TGTGCCAGCAGTTCACGGACAGGACCCCACTATGGCTACACCTTC. Its protein is CASSSRTGPHYGYTF. This chain joins TRBV12-3 or TRBV12-4 and TRBJ1-2; 7 bases align to TRBD1. V lost 4 bases, J lost 3 bases, and 8 bases stayed unmatched. The CDR3 has 15 amino acids.

This clonotype was recorded many times. DNA for the CDR3: TGTGCCAGCAGTGAATTCGAGCAGTACTTC. Residues: CASSEFEQYF. This rearrangement joins TRBV2 to TRBJ2-7; no clear D. This CDR3 has 10 residues. V lost 2 bases and J 6 bases, leaving 2 bases between the germline ends. Germline V gene data show CDR1 as SNHLY and CDR2 as FYNNEI.

In this sample, this clonotype turned up many times. The chain combines TRBV12-3 or TRBV12-4 with TRBJ1-3, with TRBD1 as a possible D gene (5 bases). The CDR3 consists of 14 residues. Between the trimmed V and J ends, which lost 3 bases and 11 bases, there was a span of 17 bases. The CDR3: CASSFRRVGNAIYF. DNA of the CDR3: TGTGCCAGCAGTTTTCGCAGGGTTGGAAATGCCATATATTTT.

The chain is built from TRBV30 and TRBJ2-5; D is possibly TRBD2 (6 bases). V lost 2 bases and J lost 4, with 14 bases in between. CDR1 and CDR2 (germline): GTSNPN, SVGIG (reference sequence). The CDR3 runs to 14 residues. CDR3 loop: CAWSPGLGAETQYF. The CDR3, as DNA: TGTGCCTGGAGTCCGGGACTCGGCGCAGAGACCCAGTACTTC.

There are many counts of this clonotype. The chain recombines TRBV3-1 with TRBJ1-1; 7 bases match TRBD1. V shed 0 bases and J 0 bases; nucleotides not matched to a gene: 7. This CDR3 comprises 17 residues. The germline V gene has CDR1 LGHDT and CDR2 YNNKEL (reference sequence). The CDR3: CASSQDRGQRLNTEAFF. CDR3 DNA sequence: TGTGCCAGCAGCCAAGATAGGGGACAGCGATTGAACACTGAAGCTTTCTTT.

The chain combines TRBV7-2 with TRBJ2-3; D may correspond to TRBD1 or TRBD2 (5 bases each). Germline V gene sequence: CDR1 SGHTA, CDR2 FQGNSA. Trimming shortened V by 7 bases and J by 2 bases, and 13 bases separated the two germline ends. The CDR3 has 14 residues. CDR3 protein: CASTEGLATDTQYF. The CDR3, as DNA: TGTGCCAGCACCGAGGGGCTAGCCACAGATACGCAGTATTTT.

This clonotype was counted ten times or more. The chain recombines TRBV29-1 with TRBJ1-1; 8 positions agree with TRBD1. The CDR3 spans 13 residues. Germline CDR1 SQVTM, CDR2 ANQGSEA. Trimming at V came to 5 bases and at J to 4 bases, leaving 6 bases not matched to a gene. This CDR3 reads CSVQGAVGTEAFF. CDR3 DNA: TGCAGCGTTCAGGGGGCTGTTGGCACTGAAGCTTTCTTT.

This clonotype was recorded at least ten times. The rearrangement joins TRBV7-6 to TRBJ2-1, with 9 bases fitting TRBD2. V gave up 5 bases and J gave up 3 bases; unmatched junction bases: 8. The CDR3 loop spans 16 amino acids. CDR1 is SGHVS, CDR2 FNYEAQ, per germline. CDR3 region: CASSPTSGRIYNEQFF. CDR3 in DNA: TGTGCCAGCAGCCCGACTAGCGGAAGAATCTACAATGAGCAGTTCTTC.

This clonotype was counted many times. The chain combines TRBV27 with TRBJ2-7, with TRBD1 identical over 11 bases. There are 15 residues in the CDR3. Looked up from germline, CDR1 is MNHEY and CDR2 is SMNVEV (reference sequence). Losses at the gene ends were 3 bases for V and 5 bases for J; bases not matched to a gene: 6. The CDR3 loop is CASSLGGQGVHEQYF. The CDR3 nucleotides read TGTGCCAGCAGTTTGGGGGGACAGGGGGTCCACGAGCAGTACTTC.

The chain uses TRBV25-1 and TRBJ2-1, with 12 bases fitting TRBD2. V trimming: 3 bases; J trimming: 5 bases; junction bases outside the gene matches: 8. Germline V gene data show CDR1 as MGHDK and CDR2 as SYGVNS. This CDR3 region has 17 residues. The CDR3 sequence is CASSDKERTSGDNEQFF. Written as DNA, the CDR3 is TGTGCCAGCAGTGATAAGGAGCGGACTAGCGGGGACAATGAGCAGTTCTTC.

The V and J genes are TRBV3-1 and TRBJ2-7; no clear D. The ends were cut back, 0 bases at V and 5 bases at J, with 11 bases in the middle. The CDR3 extends over 14 amino acids. CDR1 and CDR2 from the germline V gene are LGHDT and YNNKEL (reference sequence). CDR3 coding DNA: TGTGCCAGCAGCCAAGAGTGGCAGGTCCACGAGCAGTACTTC. Its translation is CASSQEWQVHEQYF.

The gene calls are TRBV7-9 and TRBJ1-2; 7 positions match TRBD1. The CDR3 loop spans 15 amino acids. Trimming at V came to 3 bases and at J to 2 bases, leaving 6 bases not matched to a gene. The germline gives CDR1 SEHNR, CDR2 FQNEAQ (reference sequence). CDR3 nucleotides: TGTGCCAGCAGCTTCAGCGAGACAGGGAACTATGGCTACACCTTC. Translated, it gives CASSFSETGNYGYTF.

Ten or more counts support this clonotype. This chain links TRBV3-1 with TRBJ1-6; D is undetermined. CDR1 is LGHDT and CDR2 is YNNKEL in the germline V gene (reference sequence). CDR3 length equals 16 residues. V was shortened by 3 bases and J by 6 bases, with 15 bases between the two germline ends. The CDR3 nucleotides read TGTGCCAGCAGCCAGATTTACCGGCTAGGTAATTCACCCCTCCACTTT. It codes for CASSQIYRLGNSPLHF. Based on the CDR3 plus reference TRBV3-1 and TRBJ1-6, the full variable domain is DTAVSQTPKYLVTQMGNDKSIKCEQNLGHDTMYWYKQDSKKFLKIMFSYNNKELIINETVPNRFSPKSPDKAHLNLHINSLELGDSAVYFCASSQIYRLGNSPLHFGNGTRLTVT.

In this sample, this clonotype turned up many times. This chain uses TRBV20-1 with TRBJ2-7, with D perhaps TRBD1 (6 bases). V was trimmed by 3 bases and J by 6 bases, leaving 9 bases between them. CDR1 is DFQATT and CDR2 is SNEGSKA in the germline V gene (reference sequence). The CDR3 runs to 11 residues. This CDR3 reads CSARGAFEQYF. The CDR3 coding sequence is TGCAGTGCTAGGGGGGCATTCGAGCAGTACTTC.

This chain connects TRBV21-1 to TRBJ2-7; TRBD1, the D gene given by the table, was not confirmed from the DNA. TRBV21-1 is classified as a pseudogene. This CDR3 has 14 residues. The DNA of the CDR3 is TGTGCCAGGGTCACAGGCAACCCCTCCTACGAGCAGTACTTC. Protein product: CARVTGNPSYEQYF.

Only a few counts were recorded for this clonotype. V gene TRBV28 combines with J gene TRBJ2-5; weak D call: TRBD1 (5 bases). Germline values: CDR1 MDHEN, CDR2 SYDVKM. This CDR3 has 15 amino acids. Trimming removed 3 bases from V and 2 bases from J, with 13 bases in between. CDR3 protein: CASSFQGPQQETQYF. In DNA form, the CDR3 reads TGTGCCAGCAGTTTCCAGGGTCCTCAACAAGAGACCCAGTACTTC.

This clonotype was detected ten times or more. The V gene is TRBV28, the J gene TRBJ2-7; tentative D call: TRBD2 (5 bases). CDR1 and CDR2 from the germline V gene are MDHEN and SYDVKM. This CDR3 is 14 amino acids long. V lost 10 bases, J lost 1 base, and 17 bases lay in between. This CDR3 reads CAIRAGIESYEQYF. CDR3 sequence (DNA): TGTGCCATCCGGGCGGGCATAGAATCCTACGAGCAGTACTTC.

The rearrangement links TRBV2 to TRBJ1-1; D gene ambiguous. The V end was cut by 1 base, the J end by 1 base, with 10 bases between. CDR3 length: 15 residues. CDR1 and CDR2 from the germline V gene are SNHLY and FYNNEI. CDR3 region: CASSEEGRSNTEAFF. The CDR3 DNA reads as TGTGCCAGCAGTGAAGAGGGCAGATCGAACACTGAAGCTTTCTTT.

This clonotype was observed at least ten times. This chain connects TRBV7-2 to TRBJ2-3; 7 bases agree with TRBD2. J lost 4 bases, V lost 1 base, and 5 bases had no gene match. Germline CDR1 is SGHTA and CDR2 is FQGNSA. This CDR3 has 15 amino acids. The CDR3 coding sequence is TGTGCCAGCAGCTTAGACCACGGACTAGCAGATACGCAGTATTTT. Encoded protein: CASSLDHGLADTQYF.

This clonotype was recorded only once. The rearrangement joins TRBV3-1 to TRBJ2-3, with TRBD2 matching 8 bases. CDR3 length: 16 amino acids. Trimming cost V 2 bases and J 2 bases; bases outside gene matches: 6. The V gene's germline CDR1 is LGHDT and CDR2 YNNKEL (reference sequence). Written as DNA, the CDR3 is TGTGCCAGCAGCCAATTTTCGCGGGGGGTCACAGATACGCAGTATTTT. Translated: CASSQFSRGVTDTQYF.